This T cell receptor (beta chain) was recorded in a study of T cells in Graves' hyperthyroidism and ophthalmopathy. Study findings and constraints: Prediction of ophthalmopathy progression came a median around 6 months pre-onset. Ophthalmopathy and stable hyperthyroidism were separated by a 13 V-J model.

As concerns this clonotype: Its cognate antigen is unknown.

The ends were cut back, 7 bases at V and 7 bases at J, with 17 bases in the middle. There are 14 residues in the CDR3. What was amplified from RNA transcripts were TCR beta CDR3 regions. HTBI primers were employed in a first-round RT-PCR of the TCR CDR3. Via MiXCR, TCRdb re-called the multiplex PCR reads, giving one row per CDR3 protein. The sample lists about 620,000 distinct CDR3 sequences, around 15% occurring once. Absence of ophthalmopathy progression within 18 months defined stable Graves' hyperthyroidism. Subjects aged 18 to 65 presented with newly diagnosed hyperthyroidism of less than 2 months' duration.

The TCR comes from a woman in her 30s with Graves' hyperthyroidism. Sample: blood. V is TRBV12-3 or TRBV12-4 and J is TRBJ2-1; D unresolved. In DNA form, the CDR3 reads TGTGCCAGCATTACAGCCGGGTTACGAAATGAGCAGTTCTTC. Translation gives CASITAGLRNEQFF.